This TCR beta chain was recovered during a study of monozygotic twins with inflammatory bowel disease. Notes on this clonotype: As yet, its antigen is unknown.

Input per TCR library consisted of 3500 ng of total RNA. One entry per CDR3 protein, without DNA, is what TCRdb gives after re-calling the 5' RACE reads. This sample lists 300,000 to 400,000 distinct CDR3 sequences; its ten largest clones have 2%. Germline V gene sequence: CDR1 SGDLS, CDR2 YYNGEE. CDR3 length equals 16 residues. Study-wide findings and caveats: Patient-to-patient differences in immunosuppressive treatment may have added variability to the repertoires. T cell subtypes were not distinguishable in this analysis.

The chain joins TRBV9 to TRBJ1-6; as DNA is missing, the TRBD1 call by TCRdb cannot be tested. Sequencing was performed on blood. The receptor's source is a human donor with ulcerative colitis or Crohn's disease, or a healthy co-twin of an affected twin (not recorded which). The CDR3 spells CASSGLTTGGPSPLHF.